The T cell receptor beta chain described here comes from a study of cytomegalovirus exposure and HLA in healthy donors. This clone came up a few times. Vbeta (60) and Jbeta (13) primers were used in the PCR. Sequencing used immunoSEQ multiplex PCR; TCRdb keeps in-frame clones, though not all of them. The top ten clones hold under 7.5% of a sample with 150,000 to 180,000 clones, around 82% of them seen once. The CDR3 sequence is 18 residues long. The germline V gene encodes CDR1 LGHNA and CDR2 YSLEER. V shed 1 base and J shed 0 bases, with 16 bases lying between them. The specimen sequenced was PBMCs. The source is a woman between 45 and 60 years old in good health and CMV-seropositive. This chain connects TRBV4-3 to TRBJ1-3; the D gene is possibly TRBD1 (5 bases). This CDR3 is CASSQARVRVSSGNTIYF. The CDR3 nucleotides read TGCGCCAGCAGCCAAGCCAGGGTCCGCGTTAGCTCTGGAAACACCATATATTTT.